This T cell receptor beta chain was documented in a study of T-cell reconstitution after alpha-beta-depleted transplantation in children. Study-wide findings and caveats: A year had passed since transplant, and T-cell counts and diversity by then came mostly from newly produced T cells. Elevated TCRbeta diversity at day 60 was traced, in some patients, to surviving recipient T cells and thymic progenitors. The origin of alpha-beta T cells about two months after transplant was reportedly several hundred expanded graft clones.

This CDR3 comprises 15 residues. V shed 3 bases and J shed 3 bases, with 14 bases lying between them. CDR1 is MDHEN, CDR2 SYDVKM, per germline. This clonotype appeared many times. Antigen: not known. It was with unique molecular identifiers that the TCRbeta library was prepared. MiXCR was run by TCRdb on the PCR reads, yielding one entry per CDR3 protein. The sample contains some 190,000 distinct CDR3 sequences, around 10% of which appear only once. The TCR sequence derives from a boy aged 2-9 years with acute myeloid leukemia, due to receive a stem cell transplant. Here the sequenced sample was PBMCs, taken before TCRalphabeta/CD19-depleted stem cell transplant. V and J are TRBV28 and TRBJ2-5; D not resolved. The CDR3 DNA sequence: TGTGCCAGCAGTTTCTCTGGAGTACCTAAAGAGACCCAGTACTTC. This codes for CASSFSGVPKETQYF.